A single sample gave rise to the 20 T cell receptor beta chains below, sequenced in a study of T cells in Graves' hyperthyroidism and ophthalmopathy. What was amplified from RNA transcripts were TCR beta CDR3 regions. First-round RT-PCR of the TCR CDR3 relied on the HTBI primer set. TCRdb re-analysed the multiplex PCR reads in MiXCR, keeping a single row per CDR3 protein. The table lists 500,000 to 800,000 distinct CDR3 sequences, about 15% of them singletons, with under 15% in the top ten. Sequenced sample: blood. The receptor set was obtained from a woman aged 45-60 years with Graves' ophthalmopathy.

The V gene is TRBV9, the J gene TRBJ1-5, with D possibly matching TRBD1 (5 bases). The V gene lost 4 bases and the J gene lost 4 bases, with 15 bases spanning the gap. Germline values: CDR1 SGDLS, CDR2 YYNGEE. CDR3 size: 15 residues. The CDR3 spells CASSTAGGENQPQHF. The CDR3 nucleotides are TGTGCCAGCAGCACCGCTGGGGGGGAAAATCAGCCCCAGCATTTT.

The chain links TRBV20-1 to TRBJ2-7; TRBD2 matches at 9 bases. CDR1 is DFQATT and CDR2 is SNEGSKA in the germline V gene (reference sequence). The trim removed 0 bases at V and 4 bases at J, leaving 10 bases unmatched. This CDR3 is built from 16 residues. In nucleotides, the CDR3 is TGCAGTGCTAGAGAAGGTAGCGGGAGAGCGATTTACGAGCAGTACTTC. The encoded protein is CSAREGSGRAIYEQYF.

This clonotype was seen at least ten times. V is TRBV28 and J is TRBJ2-7, with a weak D call TRBD1 (6 bases). V was clipped by 7 bases and J by 0 bases, with 16 bases between them. This CDR3 region has 15 residues. The germline V gene encodes CDR1 MDHEN and CDR2 SYDVKM. DNA of the CDR3: TGTGCCAGCACACCCCTCCAGGGGATCTCCTACGAGCAGTACTTC. Its translation: CASTPLQGISYEQYF.

This clonotype came up a few times. The gene calls are TRBV6-1 and TRBJ2-1; 7 nucleotides match TRBD2. Trimming took 6 bases from V and 7 from J; bases not matched to a gene: 6. From germline, CDR1 is MNHNS and CDR2 SASEGT. The CDR3 consists of 13 residues. CDR3 protein: CASRDRGENEQFF. The CDR3 nucleotides read TGTGCCAGCAGGGATCGGGGGGAGAATGAGCAGTTCTTC.

DNA of the CDR3: TGTGCCAGCAGTTCGGCCCGGGGCGGGAGCCCTTACAATGAGCAGTTCTTC. Its translation: CASSSARGGSPYNEQFF. The V and J genes are TRBV27 and TRBJ2-1; 7 nucleotides line up with TRBD2. This CDR3 is built from 17 residues. J was trimmed by 4 bases and V by 4 bases; bases with no gene match: 13. Per the germline V gene, CDR1 is MNHEY and CDR2 is SMNVEV (reference sequence).

This clonotype was detected ten times or more. V gene TRBV6-1 combines with J gene TRBJ2-2, with 7 bases aligning to TRBD2. Germline values: CDR1 MNHNS, CDR2 SASEGT. V lost 6 bases, J lost 7 bases, and 14 bases stayed unmatched. The CDR3 has 16 residues. CDR3 protein: CASRLGLGGPIGELFF. The CDR3 nucleotides are TGTGCCAGCAGACTGGGTTTGGGAGGGCCTATCGGGGAGCTGTTTTTT.

The chain recombines TRBV19 with TRBJ1-1, with D hard to call. V was pared by 5 bases and J by 0 bases, with 16 bases between. The CDR3 totals 16 residues. Germline values: CDR1 LNHDA, CDR2 SQIVND (reference sequence). The CDR3 DNA is TGTGCCAGTAGTCCCACGGCAGGTCTCATGAACACTGAAGCTTTCTTT. Translated: CASSPTAGLMNTEAFF.

This clonotype was observed many times. This sequence joins TRBV6-6 and TRBJ1-5; the match to TRBD1 covers 7 bases. The germline CDR1 and CDR2 sequences are MNHNY and SVGAGI (reference sequence). Germline trimming cut 0 bases from V and 2 bases from J; bases unmatched to any gene: 4. The CDR3 has 16 amino acids. The CDR3 bases are TGTGCCAGCAGTTACTCATCAGGGGGAGGCAATCAGCCCCAGCATTTT. Translation gives CASSYSSGGGNQPQHF.

This clonotype occurred a few times. The genes are TRBV14 and TRBJ1-3; 7 nucleotides agree with TRBD1. Trimming took 3 bases from V and 2 from J; bases not matched to a gene: 1. The CDR3 has 14 amino acids. Germline lookup yields CDR1 SGHDN and CDR2 FVKESK. This CDR3 is CASSHGQAGNTIYF. The CDR3 region has the DNA TGTGCCAGCAGCCATGGACAGGCTGGAAACACCATATATTTT.

This clonotype has a count of ten or more. The gene calls are TRBV11-2 and TRBJ2-1; TRBD2 matches 11 bases. Per the germline V gene, CDR1 is SGHAT and CDR2 is FQNNGV. The CDR3 length is 16 residues. V was clipped by 1 base and J by 6 bases; unmatched bases: 5. This chain's CDR3 is CASSLGLAGMVNEQFF. In DNA, the CDR3 is TGTGCCAGCAGCTTAGGACTAGCGGGAATGGTCAATGAGCAGTTCTTC.

This chain connects TRBV7-3 to TRBJ2-5; 7 positions match TRBD2. The J segment lost 3 bases and the V segment lost 5 bases, leaving 3 bases of the junction unmatched. This CDR3 has 13 residues. Germline V gene lookup returns CDR1 SGHTA and CDR2 FQGTGA. The DNA for the CDR3 is TGTGCCAGCAGCCCTCTAGCGGAAGAGACCCAGTACTTC. It specifies CASSPLAEETQYF.

This clonotype was found a few times. The chain combines TRBV19 with TRBJ2-2, with no clear D. This CDR3 is 15 amino acids long. The V gene lost 0 bases and the J gene lost 5 bases, with 10 bases spanning the gap. Germline V gives CDR1 LNHDA, CDR2 SQIVND (reference sequence). DNA for the CDR3: TGTGCCAGTAGTATAGAGGACGGAGCTACCGGGGAGCTGTTTTTT. This encodes CASSIEDGATGELFF.

J is TRBJ1-5 and V is TRBV20-1, with D perhaps matching TRBD1 (6 bases). V lost 0 bases, J lost 4 bases, and 16 bases lay in between. The CDR3 is 16 residues long. Germline V lookup: CDR1 DFQATT, CDR2 SNEGSKA (reference sequence). CDR3 amino acids: CSARDPIGGGNQPQHF. CDR3 sequence (DNA): TGCAGTGCTAGAGATCCGATTGGGGGCGGAAATCAGCCCCAGCATTTT.

The V call is TRBV29-1, the J call TRBJ2-7; D is perhaps TRBD2 (6 bases). V lost 4 bases, J lost 3 bases, and 13 bases lay in between. CDR1 and CDR2 (germline): SQVTM, ANQGSEA. The CDR3 totals 13 residues. This CDR3 is CSVAGGVIYEQYF. The CDR3 DNA reads as TGCAGCGTTGCAGGAGGGGTAATCTACGAGCAGTACTTC.

The gene calls are TRBV12-3 or TRBV12-4 and TRBJ2-1; the D call may be TRBD1 or TRBD2 (5 bases each). The CDR3 length is 15 residues. The germline V and J ends were trimmed by 6 bases and 6 bases, with 18 bases remaining between them. The chain's CDR3 is CASSPSSRGSNEQFF. CDR3 in DNA: TGTGCCAGCAGCCCTTCAAGCCGGGGCAGCAATGAGCAGTTCTTC.

This sequence joins TRBV7-9 and TRBJ1-2; possible D gene TRBD1, 5 bases. The CDR3 extends over 12 amino acids. The V gene's germline CDR1 is SEHNR and CDR2 FQNEAQ (reference sequence). V lost 6 bases, J lost 4 bases, and 9 bases lay in between. The CDR3 loop reads CASRDGGYGYTF. The CDR3 coding sequence is TGTGCCAGCAGGGACGGGGGCTATGGCTACACCTTC.

This clonotype was observed a handful of times. Here the CDR3 DNA reads TGCAGCGTTGGCCTAGGGACCACCGGGGAGCTGTTTTTT. Amino acids: CSVGLGTTGELFF. The chain links TRBV29-1 to TRBJ2-2; D assignment may be TRBD1 or TRBD2 (5 bases each). V was pared by 4 bases and J by 4 bases, with 10 bases between. Germline loops: CDR1 SQVTM, CDR2 ANQGSEA. The CDR3 is 13 amino acids.

V is TRBV14 and J is TRBJ2-3, with D hard to call. Per the germline V gene, CDR1 is SGHDN and CDR2 is FVKESK. The length of the CDR3 is 15 residues. V gave up 2 bases and J gave up 2 bases, with 11 bases separating them. DNA of the CDR3: TGTGCCAGCAGCCAACTTGTGGGAAACACAGATACGCAGTATTTT. It encodes CASSQLVGNTDTQYF.

This clonotype appeared many times. This rearrangement joins TRBV6-2 or TRBV6-3 to TRBJ2-1, with 8 bases identical to TRBD2. The CDR3 has 15 amino acids. CDR1 and CDR2 (germline): MNHEY, SVGEGT. The J segment lost 3 bases and the V segment lost 6 bases, leaving 7 bases of the junction unmatched. The CDR3 region is CASRSLADNYNEQFF. For the CDR3, the DNA is TGTGCCAGCAGATCACTAGCGGATAACTACAATGAGCAGTTCTTC.

This clonotype was counted at least ten times. This chain's CDR3 is CAWRLSTGELFF. In nucleotides, the CDR3 is TGTGCCTGGAGGTTGTCCACCGGGGAGCTGTTTTTT. The chain recombines TRBV30 with TRBJ2-2; the D is unclear. Per the germline V gene, CDR1 is GTSNPN and CDR2 is SVGIG (reference sequence). V gave up 3 bases and J gave up 4 bases, with 6 bases separating them. The CDR3 sequence is 12 residues long.